This T cell receptor (beta chain) was found in a study of shared clonotypes between healthy human individuals. Study-wide background: Sampling drew on donors who were two women and three men aged 18 to 49.

CDR3 size: 12 residues. V was cut by 2 bases and J by 7 bases, with 7 bases left in between. Germline values: CDR1 MNHEY, CDR2 SVGAGI. Using immunoSEQ multiplex PCR, the repertoire was profiled, and TCRdb retains in-frame clones only, with some absent. The repertoire holds more than 1.2 million clones, with about 98.5% as singletons. The receptor was derived from a man in his thirties or forties in good health. The chain uses TRBV6-5 and TRBJ2-3; D possibly corresponds to TRBD2 (5 bases). The sample consisted of naive CD4+ T cells sorted from blood. As to subset: CD45RA+ positively selected. The CDR3 reads CASSYEGNTQYF. The CDR3 DNA follows: TGTGCCAGCAGTTACGAGGGCAATACGCAGTATTTT.